What follows are 5 T cell receptor beta chains derived from one specimen sequenced in a study of CD8+CD57+ T cells in acquired aplastic anemia. The use of genomic DNA as template underpinned the TCR beta VDJ and CDR3 profiling. A single record per CDR3 protein comes from TCRdb applying MiXCR to the reads. Among about half a million distinct CDR3 sequences listed, around 33% were seen once. Whoever was chosen for sequencing had shown CD8+CD57+ cell expansion by flow cytometry. The sequenced material came from sorted CD4+, CD8+, or CD8+CD57+ T cells (not recorded which) from PBMCs. All receptors derive from a human donor with aplastic anemia.

This clonotype was observed a handful of times. The chain joins TRBV12-5 to TRBJ1-2; D call uncertain. Germline loops: CDR1 LGHNT, CDR2 FRNRAP. V shed 3 bases and J shed 2 bases, with 7 bases lying between them. This CDR3 contains 13 residues. The CDR3 DNA follows: TGTGCTAGTGGTTTATCAAAAAACTATGGCTACACCTTC. Its translation: CASGLSKNYGYTF. Full variable domain (missing parts from reference TRBV12-5 and TRBJ1-2): DARVTQTPRHKVTEMGQEVTMRCQPILGHNTVFWYRQTMMQGLELLAYFRNRAPLDDSGMPKDRFSAEMPDATLATLKIQPSEPRDSAVYFCASGLSKNYGYTFGSGTRLTVV.

This clonotype occurred many times. The genes are TRBV27 and TRBJ1-6; 9 bases line up with TRBD1. Looked up from germline, CDR1 is MNHEY and CDR2 is SMNVEV (reference sequence). This CDR3 has 13 residues. Losses at the gene ends were 7 bases for V and 10 bases for J; bases not matched to a gene: 5. CDR3 DNA: TGTGCCAGCACCCGGACAGGGGTCTCACCCCTCCACTTT. Translated, it gives CASTRTGVSPLHF.

This clonotype was counted between two and nine times. The rearrangement links TRBV20-1 to TRBJ1-1; D not certain. The CDR3 covers 13 residues. Trimming pared 4 bases from V and 1 base from J, leaving 10 bases between. Germline-derived CDR1 and CDR2 are DFQATT and SNEGSKA (reference sequence). CDR3 DNA: TGCAGTGCTACTCCGGTTCAGAACACTGAAGCTTTCTTT. This gives the protein CSATPVQNTEAFF.

This clonotype was seen more than once but under ten times. V is TRBV7-9 and J is TRBJ1-1; tentatively, D is TRBD1 (6 bases). Trimming left V 2 bases short and J 8 bases short, with 15 bases between. CDR1 SEHNR and CDR2 FQNEAQ come from the germline V gene (reference sequence). CDR3 length: 14 amino acids. The DNA for the CDR3 is TGTGCCAGCAGCTTACGTCGGGGGGCGGGAGAAGCTTTCTTT. Its protein is CASSLRRGAGEAFF.

Comment on this clonotype: Because it lacks the conserved phenylalanine or tryptophan at the end, this CDR3 is likely a read error. The chain uses TRBV5-1 and TRBJ1-2, with D maybe TRBD1 (5 bases). Germline assignment: CDR1 SGHRS and CDR2 YFSETQ. The CDR3 consists of 13 residues. Trimming took 8 bases from V and 3 from J, leaving 14 bases between them. CDR3 sequence reads: CASSIGTHYGYTS. The CDR3 nucleotides read TGCGCCAGTAGCATCGGGACCCACTATGGCTACACCTCC.